The entry below describes one T cell receptor (beta chain). This sample was included in a study of shared clonotypes between healthy human individuals. Profiled with immunoSEQ multiplex PCR; TCRdb holds only in-frame clones, not every one. The data contain hundreds of thousands of clones, 79% of them singletons. The sample was PBMCs. The origin of this receptor is a woman in her thirties or forties in good health. Some clones in this sample may be carry-over from other donors' samples.

The CDR3 reads CAWTRGGATEAFF. The CDR3 nucleotides read TGTGCCTGGACCCGGGGAGGGGCCACTGAAGCTTTCTTT. The chain joins TRBV30 to TRBJ1-1; D may be TRBD1 (5 bases). V dropped 4 bases and J dropped 4 bases, with 13 bases sitting between them. This CDR3 is 13 amino acids long. From germline, CDR1 is GTSNPN and CDR2 SVGIG (reference sequence).